These T cell receptor beta chains were read from a single sample in a study of response to subunit inactivated influenza vaccine. TCRdb recomputed calls from the RT-PCR reads with MiXCR, one row per CDR3 protein. The data contain about 830,000 distinct CDR3 sequences, 18% of them singletons. This sample comprised PBMCs from blood, obtained 4 to 6 days after vaccination. These receptors all come from a man in his fifties who received an inactivated influenza vaccine. The conserved cysteine and the conserved F or W are not part of the CDR3 here.

V	J	CDR3
TRBV29-1	TRBJ2-3	SVEESRISTDTQY
TRBV7-2	TRBJ1-1	ASSPRTGNTEAF
TRBV20-1	TRBJ1-5	CARAVAAEDSNQPQH
TRBV5-1	TRBJ2-1	ASKPPQLNEQF
TRBV12-3/TRBV12-4	TRBJ2-1	ASRPSGTSGIRF
TRBV12-3/TRBV12-4	TRBJ2-2	ASSFGRDPNTGELF
TRBV20-1	TRBJ2-1	SANNGGPSNEQF
TRBV3-1	TRBJ2-1	ASSQTGTEQF
TRBV7-9	TRBJ1-6	ASSPQNSPLH
TRBV20-1	TRBJ2-7	SARRPGTDLREQY
TRBV3-1	TRBJ1-1	ASSLGRGAWTEAF
TRBV7-8	TRBJ2-2	ASSPSQTGGTGELF
TRBV10-3	TRBJ2-5	ATRQLAVQETQY
TRBV20-1	TRBJ1-2	SARSPGIRGYGYT
TRBV29-1	TRBJ2-6	SARPAGANVLT
TRBV4-2	TRBJ1-5	ASSQETGYNQPQH
TRBV12-3/TRBV12-4	TRBJ2-3	ASVTDGTDTQY
TRBV11-2	TRBJ1-1	ASSFAQGFTEAF
TRBV20-1	TRBJ1-2	RADAGTGGYGYT
TRBV20-1	TRBJ2-5	SARTSGGGGTQY
TRBV6-2/TRBV6-3	TRBJ2-1	ASSYSEVGSYNEQF
TRBV13	TRBJ2-3	ASSLKWTSGSTDTQY
TRBV5-6	TRBJ2-7	ASMQGPGGEQY
TRBV10-3	TRBJ2-5	AIGAEETQY
TRBV20-1	TRBJ2-1	SARTSGFSYNEQF
TRBV3-1	TRBJ2-1	ASSQELRNNEQF
TRBV20-1	TRBJ2-3	SASTRSGGTQY
TRBV5-1	TRBJ2-2	ASSLPWISQGHTVELF
TRBV18	TRBJ2-3	ASSPGTSAGGGTQY
TRBV24-1	TRBJ1-2	ATSESGNYGYT
TRBV12-3/TRBV12-4	TRBJ2-7	ASSDGHLGEQY
TRBV20-1	TRBJ2-3	SAVAGGVTDTQY
TRBV6-1	TRBJ2-1	ASSPRGEGFGEQF
TRBV5-1	TRBJ2-1	ASSFRLAGGYNEQF
TRBV5-1	TRBJ2-7	ASSLGRGALYEQY
TRBV7-9	TRBJ1-1	ASSLGVGVNTEAF
TRBV5-1	TRBJ2-1	ASRGNAGGAYNEQF
TRBV7-2	TRBJ2-1	ASSGLAGGNNEQF
TRBV28	TRBJ2-5	ASSLLLAGKTQY
TRBV5-6	TRBJ2-7	ASSLATRGYEQY
TRBV12-3/TRBV12-4	TRBJ2-7	ASSFGQETYEQY
TRBV20-1	TRBJ1-4	SARGGQGSRKGEKLF
TRBV29-1	TRBJ2-5	STGGGGQETQY
TRBV29-1	TRBJ2-5	SVEDVRQEETQY
TRBV20-1	TRBJ1-5	SAGSTGVNQPQH